This T cell receptor (beta chain) is drawn from a study of blood T cells in healthy people across ages. In the study overall: Per every two T cells, about one barcoded beta molecule was captured by template switching.

Germline assignment: CDR1 PRHDT and CDR2 FYEKMQ (reference sequence). The CDR3 contains 15 residues. Sample-barcoded 5' priming and a J-beta primer mix drove a second PCR of about 7 to 11 cycles. TCRdb fed the 5' RACE reads into MiXCR, producing one record per CDR3 protein. The sample lists about 1.8 million distinct CDR3 sequences, around half occurring once. The chain has TRBV13 and TRBJ2-4; 9 bases are shared with TRBD2. TRBJ2-5 matches the DNA end more closely, so the J call is doubtful. Material for sequencing was blood. The TCR sequence derives from a woman in her forties in good health. CDR3 DNA sequence: TGTGCCAGCAGCTTTAGCGGGGGACACGAAGAGACCCAGTACTTC. It yields the protein CASSFSGGHEETQYF.